A single sample is the source of the 7 T cell receptor beta chains below, sequenced in a study of control samples from healthy donors and cancer patients. This table comes from immunoSEQ multiplex PCR, and its TCRdb copy is limited to in-frame clones, with some not included. The sample has 57,000 or so clones, around 90% seen once. Sequenced sample: PBMCs. The receptors stem from a man aged 60 to 75 with colorectal cancer.

This rearrangement joins TRBV6-5 to TRBJ2-1; perhaps TRBD1 as D (6 bases). The CDR3 is made up of 11 amino acids. The V gene's germline CDR1 is MNHEY and CDR2 SVGAGI. Deletions cut 8 bases from V and 12 bases from J, with 14 bases between. Here the CDR3 reads CASGQGQGQFF. CDR3 bases: TGTGCCAGCGGTCAGGGGCAAGGGCAGTTCTTC.

The chain has TRBV18 and TRBJ2-1, with 11 bases fitting TRBD2. CDR1 and CDR2 (germline): KGHSH, LQKENI. V trimming: 3 bases; J trimming: 7 bases; junction bases outside the gene matches: 5. There are 15 residues in the CDR3. For the CDR3, the DNA is TGTGCCAGCTCACCCAGACTAGCGGGGACAAATGAGCAGTTCTTC. Translated: CASSPRLAGTNEQFF.

This sequence joins TRBV2 and TRBJ1-1, with 9 bases fitting TRBD1. Germline V gene lookup returns CDR1 SNHLY and CDR2 FYNNEI. V dropped 5 bases and J dropped 4; count of bases not matched to a gene: 11. This CDR3 region has 16 residues. This CDR3 reads CASSMDRGPLFTEAFF. CDR3 bases: TGTGCCAGCAGTATGGACAGGGGTCCCCTTTTCACTGAAGCTTTCTTT.

The gene calls are TRBV28 and TRBJ1-5; D remains ambiguous. The germline gives CDR1 MDHEN, CDR2 SYDVKM. The CDR3 sequence is 15 residues long. Trimming left V 3 bases short and J 7 bases short, with 16 bases between. CDR3 sequence reads: CASSFDREGGQPQHF. The CDR3 DNA sequence: TGTGCCAGCAGTTTCGACCGTGAGGGCGGGCAGCCCCAGCATTTT.

This chain uses TRBV4-3 with TRBJ1-1; weak D call: TRBD1 (6 bases). CDR1 and CDR2 (germline): LGHNA, YSLEER. Trimming took 1 base from V and 6 from J, leaving 21 bases between them. The CDR3 covers 17 residues. The CDR3 region is CASSQVGGQTKRAEAFF. CDR3 coding DNA: TGCGCCAGCAGCCAAGTTGGGGGGCAGACCAAAAGAGCTGAAGCTTTCTTT.

V gene TRBV27 combines with J gene TRBJ2-7; D is possibly TRBD1 (6 bases). The CDR3 is 11 residues long. The ends were cut back, 7 bases at V and 3 bases at J, with 7 bases in the middle. Per the germline V gene, CDR1 is MNHEY and CDR2 is SMNVEV (reference sequence). CDR3 DNA sequence: TGTGCCAGCAAGGGGGTCTACGAGCAGTACTTC. This gives the protein CASKGVYEQYF.

This chain uses TRBV5-4 with TRBJ2-5; the match to TRBD1 covers 10 bases. The V gene's germline CDR1 is SGHNT and CDR2 YYREEE (reference sequence). Trimming at V came to 5 bases and at J to 7 bases, leaving 11 bases not matched to a gene. The CDR3 sequence is 15 residues long. In DNA, the CDR3 is TGTGCCAGCAGAGGGGACAGGGGTAAGGAGGGGACCCAGTACTTC. Translating it yields CASRGDRGKEGTQYF.